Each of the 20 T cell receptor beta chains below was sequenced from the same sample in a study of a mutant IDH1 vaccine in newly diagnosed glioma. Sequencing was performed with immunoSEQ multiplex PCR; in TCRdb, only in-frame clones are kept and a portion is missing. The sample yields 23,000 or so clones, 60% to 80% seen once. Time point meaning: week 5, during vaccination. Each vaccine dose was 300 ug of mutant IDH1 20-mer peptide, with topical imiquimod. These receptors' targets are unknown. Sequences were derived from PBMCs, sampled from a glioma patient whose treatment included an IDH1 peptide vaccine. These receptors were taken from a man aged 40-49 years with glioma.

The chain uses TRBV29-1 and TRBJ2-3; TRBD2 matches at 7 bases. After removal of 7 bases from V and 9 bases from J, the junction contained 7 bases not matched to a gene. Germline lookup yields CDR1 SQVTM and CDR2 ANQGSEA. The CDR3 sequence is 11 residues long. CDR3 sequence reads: CSGRTGGTQYF. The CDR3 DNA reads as TGCAGCGGGAGGACCGGGGGGACGCAGTATTTT.

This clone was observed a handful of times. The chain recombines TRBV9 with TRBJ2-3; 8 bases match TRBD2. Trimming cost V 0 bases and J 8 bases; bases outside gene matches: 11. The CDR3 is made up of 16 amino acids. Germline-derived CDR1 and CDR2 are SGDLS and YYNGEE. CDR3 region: CASSVGAGGRVGTQYF. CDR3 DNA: TGTGCCAGCAGCGTAGGGGCGGGAGGAAGAGTAGGTACGCAGTATTTT.

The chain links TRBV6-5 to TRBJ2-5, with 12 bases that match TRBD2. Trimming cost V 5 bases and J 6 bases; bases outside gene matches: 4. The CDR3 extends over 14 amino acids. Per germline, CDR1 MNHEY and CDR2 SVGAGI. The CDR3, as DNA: TGTGCCAGCAGTCCTAGCGGGAGGGTCCAGACCCAGTACTTC. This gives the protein CASSPSGRVQTQYF.

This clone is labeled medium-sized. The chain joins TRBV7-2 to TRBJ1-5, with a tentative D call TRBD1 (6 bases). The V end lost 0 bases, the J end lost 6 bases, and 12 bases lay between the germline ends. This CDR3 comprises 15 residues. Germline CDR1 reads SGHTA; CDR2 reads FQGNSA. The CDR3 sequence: CASSLAGGAGQPQHF. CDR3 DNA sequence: TGTGCCAGCAGCTTAGCTGGGGGCGCGGGTCAGCCCCAGCATTTT. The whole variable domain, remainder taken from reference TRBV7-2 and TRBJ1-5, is GAGVSQSPSNKVTEKGKDVELRCDPISGHTALYWYRQSLGQGLEFLIYFQGNSAPDKSGLPSDRFSAERTGGSVSTLTIQRTQQEDSAVYLCASSLAGGAGQPQHFGDGTRLSIL.

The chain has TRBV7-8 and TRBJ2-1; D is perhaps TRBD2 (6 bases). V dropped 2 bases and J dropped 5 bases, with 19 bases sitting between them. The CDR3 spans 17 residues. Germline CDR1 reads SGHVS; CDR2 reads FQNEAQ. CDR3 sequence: CASSLLMRASADNEQFF. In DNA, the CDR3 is TGTGCCAGCAGCTTACTAATGAGGGCTAGCGCAGACAATGAGCAGTTCTTC.

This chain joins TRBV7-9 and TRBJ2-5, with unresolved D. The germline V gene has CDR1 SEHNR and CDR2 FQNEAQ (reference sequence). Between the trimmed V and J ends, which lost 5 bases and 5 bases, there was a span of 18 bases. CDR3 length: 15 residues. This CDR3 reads CASSPSASLMETQYF. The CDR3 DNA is TGTGCCAGCAGCCCTTCGGCGAGCTTAATGGAGACCCAGTACTTC.

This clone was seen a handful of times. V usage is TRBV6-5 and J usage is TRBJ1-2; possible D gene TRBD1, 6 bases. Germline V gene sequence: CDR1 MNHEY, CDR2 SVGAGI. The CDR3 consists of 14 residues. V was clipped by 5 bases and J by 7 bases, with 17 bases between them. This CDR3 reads CASSNGDNSCGYTF. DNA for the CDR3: TGTGCCAGCAGTAACGGGGACAACTCTTGTGGCTACACCTTC.

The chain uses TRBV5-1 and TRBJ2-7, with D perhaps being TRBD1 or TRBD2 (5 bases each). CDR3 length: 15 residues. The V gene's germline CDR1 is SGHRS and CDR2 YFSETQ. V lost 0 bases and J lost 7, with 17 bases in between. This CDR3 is CASSLDGRARGEQYF. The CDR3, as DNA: TGCGCCAGCAGCTTGGATGGCAGGGCGAGAGGGGAGCAGTACTTC.

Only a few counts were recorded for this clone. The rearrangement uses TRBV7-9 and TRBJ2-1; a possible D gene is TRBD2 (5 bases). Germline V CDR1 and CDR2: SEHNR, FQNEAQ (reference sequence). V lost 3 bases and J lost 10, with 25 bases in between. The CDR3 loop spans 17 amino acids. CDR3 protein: CASSLVTLERERREQFF. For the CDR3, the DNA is TGTGCCAGCAGCTTGGTTACCCTTGAGAGGGAGAGAAGGGAGCAGTTCTTC.

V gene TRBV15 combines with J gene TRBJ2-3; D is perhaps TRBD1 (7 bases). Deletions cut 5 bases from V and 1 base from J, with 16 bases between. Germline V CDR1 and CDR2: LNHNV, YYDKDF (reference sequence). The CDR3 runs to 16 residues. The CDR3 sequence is CATSGLTGTGTDTQYF. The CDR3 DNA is TGTGCCACCAGCGGACTAACAGGGACAGGCACAGATACGCAGTATTTT.

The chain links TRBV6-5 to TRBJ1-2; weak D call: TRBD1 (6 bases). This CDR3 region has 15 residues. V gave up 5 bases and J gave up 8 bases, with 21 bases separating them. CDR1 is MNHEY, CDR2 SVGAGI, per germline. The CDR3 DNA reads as TGTGCCAGCAGTAGCCCGGGACATTCTTTTTCCGGCTACACCTTC. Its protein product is CASSSPGHSFSGYTF.

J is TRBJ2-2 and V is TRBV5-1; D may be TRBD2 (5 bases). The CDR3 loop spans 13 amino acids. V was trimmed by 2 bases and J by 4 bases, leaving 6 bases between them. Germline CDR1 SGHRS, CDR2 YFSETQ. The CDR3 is CASSLAVTGELFF. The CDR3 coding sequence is TGCGCCAGCAGCTTAGCGGTCACCGGGGAGCTGTTTTTT.

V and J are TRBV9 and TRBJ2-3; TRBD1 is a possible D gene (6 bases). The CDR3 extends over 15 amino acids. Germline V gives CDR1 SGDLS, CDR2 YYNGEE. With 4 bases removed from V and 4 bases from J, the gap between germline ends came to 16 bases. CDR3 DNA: TGTGCCAGCAGCAAACCAGGGGAGTGGGCAGATACGCAGTATTTT. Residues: CASSKPGEWADTQYF.

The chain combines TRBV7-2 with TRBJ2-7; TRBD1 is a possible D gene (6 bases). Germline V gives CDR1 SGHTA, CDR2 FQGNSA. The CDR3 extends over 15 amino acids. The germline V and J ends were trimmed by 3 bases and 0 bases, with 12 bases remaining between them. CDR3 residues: CASSLVGTSSYEQYF. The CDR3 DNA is TGTGCCAGCAGCTTGGTCGGGACAAGCTCCTACGAGCAGTACTTC.

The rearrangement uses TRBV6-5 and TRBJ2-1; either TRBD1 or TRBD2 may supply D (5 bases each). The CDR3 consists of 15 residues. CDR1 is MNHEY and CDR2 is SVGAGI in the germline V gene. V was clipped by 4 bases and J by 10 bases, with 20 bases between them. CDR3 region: CASSSTGPSRDEQFF. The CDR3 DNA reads TGTGCCAGCAGTTCTACCGGGCCTTCGAGGGACGAGCAGTTCTTC.

This CDR3 reads CASSLSPSSYNEQFF. The CDR3 DNA sequence: TGTGCCAGCAGTCTATCCCCGAGCTCCTACAATGAGCAGTTCTTC. V is TRBV2 and J is TRBJ2-1; no reliable D call. Germline assignment: CDR1 SNHLY and CDR2 FYNNEI. The CDR3 runs to 15 residues. V gave up 5 bases and J gave up 0 bases, with 11 bases separating them.

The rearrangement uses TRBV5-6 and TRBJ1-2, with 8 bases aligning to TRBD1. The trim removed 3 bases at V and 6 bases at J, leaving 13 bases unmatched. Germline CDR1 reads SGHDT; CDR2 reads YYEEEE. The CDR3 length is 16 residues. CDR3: CASSYPTNAGGDGYTF. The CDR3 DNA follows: TGTGCCAGCAGCTACCCCACAAATGCAGGGGGCGATGGCTACACCTTC. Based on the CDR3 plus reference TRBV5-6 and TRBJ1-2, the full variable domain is DAGVTQSPTHLIKTRGQQVTLRCSPKSGHDTVSWYQQALGQGPQFIFQYYEEEERQRGNFPDRFSGHQFPNYSSELNVNALLLGDSALYLCASSYPTNAGGDGYTFGSGTRLTVV.

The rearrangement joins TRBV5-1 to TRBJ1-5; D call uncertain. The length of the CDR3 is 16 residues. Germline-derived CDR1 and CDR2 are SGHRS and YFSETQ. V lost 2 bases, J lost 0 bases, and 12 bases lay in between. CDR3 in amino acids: CASSLFPVNSNQPQHF. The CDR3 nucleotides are TGCGCCAGCAGCTTATTTCCAGTGAATAGCAATCAGCCCCAGCATTTT.

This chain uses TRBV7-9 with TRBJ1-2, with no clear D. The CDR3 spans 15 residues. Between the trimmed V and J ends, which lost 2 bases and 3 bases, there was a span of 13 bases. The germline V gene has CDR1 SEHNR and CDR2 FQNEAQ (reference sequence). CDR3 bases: TGTGCCAGCAGCTTACGCACTAGTTGGGACTATGGCTACACCTTC. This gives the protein CASSLRTSWDYGYTF.

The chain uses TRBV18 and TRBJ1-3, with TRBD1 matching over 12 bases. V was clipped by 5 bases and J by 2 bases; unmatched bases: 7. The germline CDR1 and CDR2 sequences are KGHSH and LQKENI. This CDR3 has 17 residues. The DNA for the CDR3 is TGTGCCAGCTCATCCGCCGGGACAGGGGGCCCTGGAAACACCATATATTTT. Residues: CASSSAGTGGPGNTIYF.